The 21 T cell receptor beta chains listed next were all sequenced from one sample in a study of metastatic and nonmetastatic thyroid tumors. TCRdb reanalyzed the PCR reads via MiXCR. The repertoire holds roughly 10,000 clones, 35% seen once, with roughly 21% in the top ten. No treatment of any kind had been given to any patient before thyroid surgery. The sample taken for sequencing was tumor tissue. These receptor sequences come from a female donor with papillary thyroid cancer or a benign thyroid nodule (not recorded which). Some clones in this sample may be carry-over from other donors' samples.

The chain recombines TRBV27 with TRBJ2-2, with D tentatively TRBD1 (7 bases). The CDR3 covers 18 residues. Per the germline V gene, CDR1 is MNHEY and CDR2 is SMNVEV (reference sequence). V shed 3 bases and J shed 3 bases, with 20 bases lying between them. CDR3 DNA: TGTGCCAGCAGTTTTCATACAGGGGAAGGGAGGTACACCGGGGAGCTGTTTTTT. Amino acid sequence: CASSFHTGEGRYTGELFF.

By share, this clone ranks as medium-sized. The chain recombines TRBV20-1 with TRBJ1-6; D remains ambiguous. V lost 5 bases, J lost 5 bases, and 19 bases lay in between. This CDR3 is built from 16 residues. CDR1 DFQATT and CDR2 SNEGSKA come from the germline V gene (reference sequence). The CDR3 DNA reads as TGCAGTGCTCTTAGGTTTGGGTTATACGATAATTCACCCCTCCACTTT. It codes for CSALRFGLYDNSPLHF.

To note about this clone: A read error may explain this, as a much larger clone is one base away. The CDR3 ends on some other residue instead of the conserved phenylalanine or tryptophan, so this is likely a read error. The same CDR3 arises from other DNA sequences in this sample as well. The V gene is TRBV18, the J gene TRBJ2-3, with 7 nucleotides matching TRBD1. Germline-derived CDR1 and CDR2 are KGHSH and LQKENI. The CDR3 is 17 amino acids. The ends lost 1 base at V and 1 base at J; junction bases unmatched: 8. CDR3 coding DNA: TGTGCCAGCTCACCACTGGAAAGGGACAGAGGCACAGATACGCAGTATCTT. It is translated as CASSPLERDRGTDTQYL.

This rearrangement joins TRBV28 to TRBJ1-6; 9 nucleotides align to TRBD1. Per the germline V gene, CDR1 is MDHEN and CDR2 is SYDVKM. Trimming took 6 bases from V and 7 from J; bases not matched to a gene: 7. This CDR3 is built from 15 residues. The CDR3 region has the DNA TGTGCCAGCAGCTCATTTGGACAGGGGAATTCACCCCTCCACTTT. Translating gives CASSSFGQGNSPLHF.

There are a few counts of this clone. This sequence joins TRBV6-1 and TRBJ1-6; 7 nucleotides match TRBD1. From germline, CDR1 is MNHNS and CDR2 SASEGT. V lost 7 bases, J lost 10 bases, and 16 bases stayed unmatched. The CDR3 has 16 amino acids. This CDR3 reads CASITGRGLVESPLHF. Written as DNA, the CDR3 is TGTGCCAGCATAACCGGTAGGGGGCTTGTAGAGTCACCCCTCCACTTT.

By share, this clone counts as medium-sized (0.01 to 0.1%). The chain has TRBV12-3 or TRBV12-4 and TRBJ2-1; 13 bases line up with TRBD2. This CDR3 region has 17 residues. Unmatched junction bases numbered 7, after V lost 0 bases and J lost 8 bases. The CDR3 loop reads CASSLALTSGGAHEQFF. In nucleotides, the CDR3 is TGTGCCAGCAGTTTAGCGCTTACTAGCGGGGGGGCCCATGAGCAGTTCTTC.

The chain joins TRBV4-2 to TRBJ2-1; D perhaps matches TRBD1 (6 bases). The CDR3 covers 16 residues. The V end lost 0 bases, the J end lost 3 bases, and 12 bases lay between the germline ends. Germline values: CDR1 LGHNA, CDR2 YNFKEQ. CDR3: CASSQEVTGIYNEQFF. In DNA, the CDR3 is TGTGCCAGCAGCCAAGAGGTCACAGGGATCTACAATGAGCAGTTCTTC.

The V call is TRBV20-1, the J call TRBJ1-5; D is possibly TRBD1 (5 bases). Trimming took off 2 bases at V and 1 base at J, with 12 bases between the two ends. CDR3 size: 15 residues. Germline CDR1 and CDR2: DFQATT and SNEGSKA (reference sequence). CDR3: CSARWGSRSNQPQHF. The CDR3 nucleotides are TGCAGTGCTAGATGGGGGTCCAGAAGCAATCAGCCCCAGCATTTT.

In its sample, this clone is medium-sized (0.01 to 0.1%). The V call is TRBV7-2, the J call TRBJ2-3, with D perhaps matching TRBD1 (6 bases). V was clipped by 6 bases and J by 7 bases, with 11 bases between them. The CDR3 is made up of 12 amino acids. The germline V gene encodes CDR1 SGHTA and CDR2 FQGNSA. As DNA, the CDR3 is TGTGCCAGCAGATTAACAGGGAATACGCAGTATTTT. Amino acids: CASRLTGNTQYF.

This clone was observed many times. The genes are TRBV29-1 and TRBJ2-1, with D perhaps being TRBD1 or TRBD2 (5 bases each). CDR3 size: 13 residues. V lost 6 bases, J lost 9 bases, and 18 bases lay in between. The V gene's germline CDR1 is SQVTM and CDR2 ANQGSEA. Here the CDR3 reads CSVYGTAGVEQFF. The CDR3 coding sequence is TGCAGCGTCTACGGGACGGCCGGGGTTGAGCAGTTCTTC.

This chain joins TRBV5-1 and TRBJ2-7; 10 nucleotides align to TRBD2. The germline CDR1 and CDR2 sequences are SGHRS and YFSETQ. V shed 3 bases, J shed 5 bases, and the junction held 17 bases outside the gene matches. The CDR3 is 18 residues long. The CDR3 region has the DNA TGCGCCAGCAGCTGGGAGGGGCCAGGACTAGCGGAAGGGGACGAGCAGTACTTC. Translation: CASSWEGPGLAEGDEQYF. The full variable domain, with the rest looked up from reference TRBV5-1 and TRBJ2-7, is KAGVTQTPRYLIKTRGQQVTLSCSPISGHRSVSWYQQTPGQGLQFLFEYFSETQRNKGNFPGRFSGRQFSNSRSEMNVSTLELGDSALYLCASSWEGPGLAEGDEQYFGPGTRLTVT.

This clone was seen at least ten times. This may be a read error: a much more frequent sequence differs by one nucleotide. Other nucleotide sequences from this sample produce the same CDR3. The chain is built from TRBV5-5 and TRBJ2-7; the D gene could be TRBD1 or TRBD2 (6 bases each). The CDR3 runs to 15 residues. CDR1 is SGHKS and CDR2 is YYEKEE in the germline V gene (reference sequence). With 1 base removed from V and 1 base from J, the gap between germline ends came to 12 bases. The CDR3: CASSLSWGASYEQYF. The DNA for the CDR3 is TGTGCCAGCAGCTTGTCCTGGGGGGCTTCCTACGAGCAGTACTTC.

Concerning this clone itself: At one boundary the junction diverges from the germline segment, which might be a read error. The V gene is TRBV5-1, the J gene TRBJ2-3, with 12 bases aligning to TRBD2. Per germline, CDR1 SGHRS and CDR2 YFSETQ. This CDR3 is 18 amino acids long. The CDR3 reads CASILGLAGPIGEDTHYF. CDR3 in DNA: TGCGCCAGCATCTTGGGACTAGCGGGCCCAATAGGGGAAGATACGCATTATTTT.

The chain has TRBV18 and TRBJ1-2; TRBD1 might be the D (5 bases). CDR1 is KGHSH and CDR2 is LQKENI in the germline V gene. V was shortened by 3 bases and J by 3 bases, with 14 bases between the two germline ends. This CDR3 has 15 residues. CDR3: CASSPLGRGDYGYTF. The CDR3 DNA reads as TGTGCCAGCTCACCCCTCGGACGAGGGGACTATGGCTACACCTTC.

This clone was seen at least ten times. V usage is TRBV3-1 and J usage is TRBJ1-5; TRBD1 agrees at 8 bases. J gave up 11 bases and V 0 bases, and 12 bases lay outside the gene matches. CDR1 LGHDT and CDR2 YNNKEL come from the germline V gene (reference sequence). This CDR3 has 16 residues. CDR3 amino acids: CASSQDGGTGIQSQHF. CDR3 in DNA: TGTGCCAGCAGCCAAGATGGAGGGACAGGAATACAGTCCCAGCATTTT.

The chain recombines TRBV7-9 with TRBJ2-3; maybe TRBD2 (5 bases). CDR1 is SEHNR, CDR2 FQNEAQ, per germline (reference sequence). The V and J ends lost 7 bases and 4 bases respectively, with 15 bases between them. This CDR3 has 14 residues. The CDR3 nucleotides read TGTGCCAGCATCGATTACGGGGTGGCAGATACGCAGTATTTT. It codes for CASIDYGVADTQYF. Filled out from reference TRBV7-9 and TRBJ2-3, the complete variable domain reads DTGVSQNPRHKITKRGQNVTFRCDPISEHNRLYWYRQTLGQGPEFLTYFQNEAQLEKSRLLSDRFSAERPKGSFSTLEIQRTEQGDSAMYLCASIDYGVADTQYFGPGTRLTVL.

The chain recombines TRBV2 with TRBJ1-5; TRBD1 is a possible D gene (5 bases). V was pared by 2 bases and J by 13 bases, with 12 bases between. Germline V gives CDR1 SNHLY, CDR2 FYNNEI. This CDR3 has 12 residues. CDR3 sequence: CASSEMDTEQHF. As DNA, the CDR3 is TGTGCCAGCAGTGAAATGGACACCGAGCAGCATTTT. The full variable domain, with the rest looked up from reference TRBV2 and TRBJ1-5, is EPEVTQTPSHQVTQMGQEVILRCVPISNHLYFYWYRQILGQKVEFLVSFYNNEISEKSEIFDDQFSVERPDGSNFTLKIRSTKLEDSAMYFCASSEMDTEQHFGDGTRLSIL.

This clone appeared once. The chain recombines TRBV5-1 with TRBJ2-7, with a weak D call TRBD1 (6 bases). V shed 0 bases and J shed 0 bases, with 13 bases lying between them. Per germline, CDR1 SGHRS and CDR2 YFSETQ. The CDR3 totals 16 residues. CDR3 protein: CASSLVTPDSSYEQYF. The DNA of the CDR3 is TGCGCCAGCAGCTTGGTAACCCCGGACAGCTCCTACGAGCAGTACTTC. Together with reference TRBV5-1 and TRBJ2-7, the CDR3 gives the full variable domain: KAGVTQTPRYLIKTRGQQVTLSCSPISGHRSVSWYQQTPGQGLQFLFEYFSETQRNKGNFPGRFSGRQFSNSRSEMNVSTLELGDSALYLCASSLVTPDSSYEQYFGPGTRLTVT.

The chain combines TRBV7-9 with TRBJ1-5, with 7 bases identical to TRBD1. CDR1 is SEHNR, CDR2 FQNEAQ, per germline (reference sequence). The CDR3 runs 14 residues. V lost 4 bases, J lost 3 bases, and 3 bases stayed unmatched. The CDR3 sequence: CASSSDRNNQPQHF. CDR3 in DNA: TGTGCCAGCAGCTCGGACAGGAACAATCAGCCCCAGCATTTT.

Of note for this clone: The junction and the germline gene differ at one end; a read error may be behind it. The chain combines TRBV2 with TRBJ2-2; either TRBD1 or TRBD2 may fit D (6 bases each). This CDR3 spans 15 amino acids. In germline, CDR1 is SNHLY, CDR2 FYNNEI. DNA for the CDR3: TGTGCCAGCAGTGAGGATGGGGGGCACACCGGGGAGCTGTGTTTT. It codes for CASSEDGGHTGELCF.

This clone is categorized as large. This chain links TRBV7-6 with TRBJ2-7; 9 nucleotides agree with TRBD2. The germline V gene has CDR1 SGHVS and CDR2 FNYEAQ. The CDR3 extends over 15 amino acids. Trimming at V came to 1 base and at J to 4 bases, leaving 5 bases not matched to a gene. Here the CDR3 reads CASSLDAGGSYEQYF. CDR3 DNA: TGTGCCAGCAGCTTAGATGCGGGGGGGAGTTACGAGCAGTACTTC.